This is a list of T cell receptor beta chains from one sample in a study of blood T cell repertoires in COVID-19. Only in-frame clones appear in the TCRdb table, and some are missing; sequencing was by immunoSEQ multiplex PCR. The repertoire holds 100,000 to 150,000 clones, with around 85% as singletons. The sequenced sample consisted of peripheral blood. The receptors were sampled from a man in his sixties or seventies who had recovered from COVID-19. Each CDR3 is given with its conserved first and last residue. D genes are given only for firm matches. A row's size may be missing; if present it is once, few, many or a size class.

TRBJ2-7,TRBV3-1/TRBV3-2,TRBD1,-,TGTGCCAGTCAGTGGGGACAGGGGAACTACGAGCAGTACTTC,CASQWGQGNYEQYF
TRBJ2-3,TRBV15,TRBD2,-,TGTGCCACCAGCAGAGGGACTAGTTATTCAGATACGCAGTATTTT,CATSRGTSYSDTQYF
TRBJ2-7,TRBV2,-,-,TGTGCCAGCTCAACGAGAGTTGATTACGAGCAGTACTTC,CASSTRVDYEQYF
TRBJ2-2,TRBV27,-,-,TGTGCCAGCAGACGGGGGAGAAACACCGGGGAGCTGTTTTTT,CASRRGRNTGELFF
TRBJ1-2,TRBV2,TRBD1,once,TGTGCCAGCAGTGAATCAACAGGGGTTGGCTACACCTTC,CASSESTGVGYTF
TRBJ1-6,TRBV5-1,TRBD1,-,TGCGCCAGCAGTTACCGGGACAGGGGTGATCCCCTCCACTTT,CASSYRDRGDPLHF
TRBJ2-2,TRBV9,TRBD1,-,TGTGCCAGCAGCGTAGATGGACAGGGTTTGGTCGGGGAGCTGTTTTTT,CASSVDGQGLVGELFF
TRBJ2-1,TRBV6-1,-,-,TGTGCCAGCAGTGAAAGAGTCTACTTTTCCTACAATGAGCAGTTCTTC,CASSERVYFSYNEQFF
TRBJ2-7,TRBV11-2,-,-,TGTGCCAGTACTAACCGGGGTTCAACCTACGAGCAGTACTTC,CASTNRGSTYEQYF
TRBJ2-7,TRBV7-3,-,-,TGTGCCAGCAGTCACAGGGATGGCTACGAGCAGTACTTC,CASSHRDGYEQYF
TRBJ1-5,TRBV4-3,-,once,TGCGCCAGCAGCCAAGATGGGGGGGGCAATCAGCCCCAGCATTTT,CASSQDGGGNQPQHF
TRBJ2-3,TRBV15,TRBD2,-,TGTGCCACCAGCGTCCGACTAGCGAGCACAGATACGCAGTATTTT,CATSVRLASTDTQYF
TRBJ2-1,TRBV4-3,TRBD1,-,TGCGCCAGCAGCCAAGATTCAAGGGGGCTCTCCAATGAGCAGTTCTTC,CASSQDSRGLSNEQFF
TRBJ1-2,TRBV5-1,-,-,TGCGCCAGCAGCTTGGAAGCGGGTAACTATGGCTACACCTTC,CASSLEAGNYGYTF
TRBJ2-2,TRBV2,-,-,TGTGCCAGCACCAGGAACACCGGGGAGCTGTTTTTT,CASTRNTGELFF
TRBJ2-7,TRBV4-3,TRBD1,-,TGCGCCAGCAGCCAAGGGGGACAGGGCTACGAGCAGTACTTC,CASSQGGQGYEQYF
TRBJ2-2,TRBV28,TRBD2,few,TGTGCCAGCAGTTTACTAGCGGGAGGGCCTGGCGGGGAGCTGTTTTTT,CASSLLAGGPGGELFF
TRBJ1-1,TRBV10-3,TRBD1,-,TGTGCCATCAGTATCGACAGGGGGAACACTGAAGCTTTCTTT,CAISIDRGNTEAFF
TRBJ1-1,TRBV12-3/TRBV12-4,-,-,TGTGCCAGCAGTCCCGGGGGGGCTGAAGCTTTCTTT,CASSPGGAEAFF
TRBJ1-2,TRBV2,-,-,TGTGCCAGCAGTGAAACCCCCGCGAGCTACACCTTC,CASSETPASYTF